This record concerns one T cell receptor (beta chain) sequence. Its antigen is not identified. The data are from a study of Ad26.COV2.S vaccination and SARS-CoV-2 variants. Repertoires were generated with immunoSEQ multiplex PCR, while TCRdb's copy carries only in-frame clones and drops some. The data hold approximately 97,000 clones, with around 80% observed a single time. Study results and limitations: Substantial breadth in spike-specific CD8+ and CD4+ T cell responses was reportedly seen after vaccination. Participants in the vaccine arm had higher spike-specific TCR breadth; placebo recipients had lower. Analyses that measured TCR breadth and depth may have underestimated total T cell responses.

Germline V gene lookup returns CDR1 MDHEN and CDR2 SYDVKM. The CDR3 sequence is 13 residues long. Trimming stripped 8 bases from V and 8 bases from J, with 15 bases between. Material: peripheral blood, obtained after recovery from COVID-19. The TCR sequence derives from a human donor who had recovered from COVID-19. The gene calls are TRBV28 and TRBJ1-4, with D hard to call. The CDR3 nucleotides are TGTGCCAGCGAAGTACCGGGAGGGGAAAAACTGTTTTTT. Its translation: CASEVPGGEKLFF.